This TCR beta chain comes out of a study of T cell changes during pregnancy in multiple sclerosis. Germline V gene sequence: CDR1 LGHNA, CDR2 YNFKEQ. Trimming took 0 bases from V and 2 from J; bases not matched to a gene: 4. CDR3 size: 16 residues. Sequenced by immunoSEQ multiplex PCR; TCRdb stores in-frame clones only, minus some. The table has tens of thousands of clones, around 92% seen once. The sequence derives from a female donor with multiple sclerosis, enrolled in a pregnancy study. The gene calls are TRBV4-2 and TRBJ2-3; 8 bases match TRBD2. Sequenced material: CD4+ T cells from peripheral blood mononuclear cells, taken in the third trimester of pregnancy. As DNA, the CDR3 is TGTGCCAGCAGCCAAGACCTAGCGGGCCTCACAGATACGCAGTATTTT. It codes for CASSQDLAGLTDTQYF.